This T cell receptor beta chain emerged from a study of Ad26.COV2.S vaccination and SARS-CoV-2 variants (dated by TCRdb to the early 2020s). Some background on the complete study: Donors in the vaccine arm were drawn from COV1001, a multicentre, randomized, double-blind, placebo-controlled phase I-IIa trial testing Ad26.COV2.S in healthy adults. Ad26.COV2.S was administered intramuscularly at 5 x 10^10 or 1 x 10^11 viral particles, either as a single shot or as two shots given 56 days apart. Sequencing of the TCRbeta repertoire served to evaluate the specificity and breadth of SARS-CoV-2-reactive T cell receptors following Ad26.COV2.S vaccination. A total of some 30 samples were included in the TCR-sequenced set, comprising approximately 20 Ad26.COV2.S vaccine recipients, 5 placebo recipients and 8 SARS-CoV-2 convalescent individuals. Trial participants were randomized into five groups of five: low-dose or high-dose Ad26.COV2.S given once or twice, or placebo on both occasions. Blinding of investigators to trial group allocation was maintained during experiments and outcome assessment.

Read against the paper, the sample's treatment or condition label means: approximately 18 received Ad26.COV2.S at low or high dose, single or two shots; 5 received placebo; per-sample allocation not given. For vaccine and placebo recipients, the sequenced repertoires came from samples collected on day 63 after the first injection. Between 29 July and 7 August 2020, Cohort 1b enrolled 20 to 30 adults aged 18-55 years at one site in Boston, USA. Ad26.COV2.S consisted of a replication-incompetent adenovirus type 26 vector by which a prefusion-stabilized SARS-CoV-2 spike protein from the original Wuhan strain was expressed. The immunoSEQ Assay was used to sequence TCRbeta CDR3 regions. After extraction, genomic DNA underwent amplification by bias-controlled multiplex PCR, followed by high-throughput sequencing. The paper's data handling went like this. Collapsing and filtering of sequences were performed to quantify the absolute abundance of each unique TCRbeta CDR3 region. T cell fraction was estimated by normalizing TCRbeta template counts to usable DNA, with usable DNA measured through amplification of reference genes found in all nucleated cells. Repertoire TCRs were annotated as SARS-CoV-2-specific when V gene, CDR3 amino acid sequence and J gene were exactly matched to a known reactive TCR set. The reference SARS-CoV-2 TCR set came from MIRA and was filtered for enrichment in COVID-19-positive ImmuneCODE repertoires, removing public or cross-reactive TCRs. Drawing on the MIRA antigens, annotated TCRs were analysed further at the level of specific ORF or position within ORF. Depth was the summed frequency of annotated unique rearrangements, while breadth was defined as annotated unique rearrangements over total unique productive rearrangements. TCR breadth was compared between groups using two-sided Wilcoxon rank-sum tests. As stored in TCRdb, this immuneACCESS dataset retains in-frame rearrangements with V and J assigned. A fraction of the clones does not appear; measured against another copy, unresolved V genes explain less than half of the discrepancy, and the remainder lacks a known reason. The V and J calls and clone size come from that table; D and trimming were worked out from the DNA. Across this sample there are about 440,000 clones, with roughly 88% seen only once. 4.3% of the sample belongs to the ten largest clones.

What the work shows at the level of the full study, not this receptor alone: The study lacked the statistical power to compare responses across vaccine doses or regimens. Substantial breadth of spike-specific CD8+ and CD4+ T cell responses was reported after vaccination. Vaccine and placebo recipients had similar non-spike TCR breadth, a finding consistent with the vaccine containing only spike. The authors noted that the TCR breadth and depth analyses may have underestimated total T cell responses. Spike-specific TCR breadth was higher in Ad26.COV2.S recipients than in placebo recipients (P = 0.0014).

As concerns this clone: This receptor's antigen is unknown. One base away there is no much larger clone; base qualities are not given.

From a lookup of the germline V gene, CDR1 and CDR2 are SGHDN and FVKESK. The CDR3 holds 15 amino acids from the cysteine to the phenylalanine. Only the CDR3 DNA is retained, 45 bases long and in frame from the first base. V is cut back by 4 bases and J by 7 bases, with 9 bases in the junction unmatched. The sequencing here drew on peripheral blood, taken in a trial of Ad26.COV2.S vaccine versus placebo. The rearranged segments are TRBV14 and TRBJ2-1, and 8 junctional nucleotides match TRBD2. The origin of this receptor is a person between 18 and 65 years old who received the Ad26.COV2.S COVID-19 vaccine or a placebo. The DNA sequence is TGTGCCAGCAGCCTCCTAATCGGGGGGGAGAATGAGCAGTTCTTC. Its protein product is CASSLLIGGENEQFF.